This T cell receptor (beta chain) was observed in a study of low-dose radiotherapy and immunotherapy resistance in tumors. Concerning this clonotype: A read error is the likely source, as a far larger clone sits one nucleotide away.

The CDR3 has 12 residues. Germline V gene sequence: CDR1 MNHEY, CDR2 SVGEGT. First-strand cDNA used TRAV- and TRBV-specific primers, covering alpha and beta chains. Both a constant-region primer and a V-primer adapter served to amplify TCRs across 15 to 25 PCR cycles. MiXCR was run by TCRdb on the reads, yielding one entry per CDR3 protein. The table has more than 70,000 distinct CDR3 sequences, 20% seen once. Time point noted: after trial treatment. The treatment: LDRT plus nivolumab, ipilimumab, low-dose cyclophosphamide and aspirin (RACIN trial). This TCR was recovered from a female donor with ovarian cancer. This chain links TRBV6-2 or TRBV6-3 with TRBJ2-1, with D hard to call. The material sequenced was PBMCs, taken after low-dose radiotherapy plus immunotherapy. This CDR3 reads CASTPGHNKQFF. The CDR3 nucleotides read TGTGCCAGCACCCCAGGCCACAATAAGCAGTTCTTC.